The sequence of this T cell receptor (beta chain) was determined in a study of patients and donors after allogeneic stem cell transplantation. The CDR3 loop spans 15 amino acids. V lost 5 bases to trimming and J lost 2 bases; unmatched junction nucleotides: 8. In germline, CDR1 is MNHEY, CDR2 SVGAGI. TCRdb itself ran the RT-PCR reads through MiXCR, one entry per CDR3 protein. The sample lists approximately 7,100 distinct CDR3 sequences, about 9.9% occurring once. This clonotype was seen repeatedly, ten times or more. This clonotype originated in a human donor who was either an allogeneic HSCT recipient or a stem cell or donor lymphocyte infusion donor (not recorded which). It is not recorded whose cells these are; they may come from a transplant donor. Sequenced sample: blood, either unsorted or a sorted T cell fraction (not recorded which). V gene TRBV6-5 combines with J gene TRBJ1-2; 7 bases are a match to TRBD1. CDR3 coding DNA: TGTGCCAGCAGTCCCCCGGGACAGATAAACTATGGCTACACCTTC. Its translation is CASSPPGQINYGYTF.